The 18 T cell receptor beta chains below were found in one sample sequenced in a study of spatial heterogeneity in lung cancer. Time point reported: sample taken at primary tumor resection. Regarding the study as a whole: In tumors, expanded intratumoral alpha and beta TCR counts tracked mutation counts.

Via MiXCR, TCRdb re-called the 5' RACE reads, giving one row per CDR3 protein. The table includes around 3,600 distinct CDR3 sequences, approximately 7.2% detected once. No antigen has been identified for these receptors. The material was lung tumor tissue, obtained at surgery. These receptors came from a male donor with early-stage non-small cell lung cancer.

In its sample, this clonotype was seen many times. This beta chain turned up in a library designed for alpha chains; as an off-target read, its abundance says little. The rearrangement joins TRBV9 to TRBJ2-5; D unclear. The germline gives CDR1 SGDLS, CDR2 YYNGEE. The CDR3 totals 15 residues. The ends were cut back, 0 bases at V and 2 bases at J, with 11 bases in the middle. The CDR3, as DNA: TGTGCCAGCAGCGTAGATCCCTACAATCAAGAGACCCAGTACTTC. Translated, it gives CASSVDPYNQETQYF. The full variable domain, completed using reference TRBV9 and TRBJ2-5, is DSGVTQTPKHLITATGQRVTLRCSPRSGDLSVYWYQQSLDQGLQFLIQYYNGEERAKGNILERFSAQQFPDLHSELNLSSLELGDSALYFCASSVDPYNQETQYFGPGTRLLVL.

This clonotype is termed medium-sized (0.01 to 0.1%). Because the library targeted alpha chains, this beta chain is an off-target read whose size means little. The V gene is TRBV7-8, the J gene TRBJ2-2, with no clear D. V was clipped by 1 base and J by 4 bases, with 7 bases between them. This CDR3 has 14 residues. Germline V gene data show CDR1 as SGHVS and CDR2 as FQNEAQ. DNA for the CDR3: TGTGCCAGCAGCTTAGAGGCGGTCACCGGGGAGCTGTTTTTT. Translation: CASSLEAVTGELFF.

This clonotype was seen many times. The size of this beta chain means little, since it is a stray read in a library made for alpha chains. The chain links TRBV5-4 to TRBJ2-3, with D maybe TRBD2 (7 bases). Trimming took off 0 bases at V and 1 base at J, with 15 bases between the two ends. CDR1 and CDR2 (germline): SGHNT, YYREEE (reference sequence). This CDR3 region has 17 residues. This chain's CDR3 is CASSLGGASGGTDTQYF. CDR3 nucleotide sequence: TGTGCCAGCAGCTTGGGGGGGGCCAGCGGGGGCACAGATACGCAGTATTTT.

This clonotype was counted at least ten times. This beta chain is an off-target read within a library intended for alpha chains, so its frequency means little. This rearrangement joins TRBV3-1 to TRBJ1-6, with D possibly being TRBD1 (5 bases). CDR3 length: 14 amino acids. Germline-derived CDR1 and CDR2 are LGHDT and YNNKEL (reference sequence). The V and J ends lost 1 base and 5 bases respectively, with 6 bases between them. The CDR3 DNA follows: TGTGCCAGCAGCCAAGGACAGAATAATTCACCCCTCCACTTT. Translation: CASSQGQNNSPLHF.

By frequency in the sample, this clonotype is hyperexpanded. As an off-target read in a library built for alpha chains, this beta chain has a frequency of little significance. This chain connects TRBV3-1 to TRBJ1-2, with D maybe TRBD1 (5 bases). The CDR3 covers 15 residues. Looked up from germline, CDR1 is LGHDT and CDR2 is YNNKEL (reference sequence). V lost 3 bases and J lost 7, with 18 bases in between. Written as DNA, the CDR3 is TGTGCCAGCAGCCATGCCTTCCCGGGGGATCGTGGCTACACCTTC. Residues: CASSHAFPGDRGYTF.

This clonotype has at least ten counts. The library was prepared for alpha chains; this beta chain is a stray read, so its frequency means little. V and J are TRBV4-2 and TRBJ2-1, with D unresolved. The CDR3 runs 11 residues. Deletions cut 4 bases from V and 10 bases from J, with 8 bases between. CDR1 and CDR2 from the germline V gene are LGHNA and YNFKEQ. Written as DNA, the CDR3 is TGTGCCAGCAGCCCTGGATGGGAGCAGTTCTTC. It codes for CASSPGWEQFF.

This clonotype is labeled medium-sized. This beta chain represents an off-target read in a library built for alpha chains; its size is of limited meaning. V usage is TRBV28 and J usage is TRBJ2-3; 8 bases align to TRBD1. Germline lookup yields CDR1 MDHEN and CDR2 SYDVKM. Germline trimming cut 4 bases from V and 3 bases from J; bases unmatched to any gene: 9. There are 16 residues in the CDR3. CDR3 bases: TGTGCCAGCAGTTCCGGACAGGGTGGCCTTACAGATACGCAGTATTTT. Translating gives CASSSGQGGLTDTQYF.

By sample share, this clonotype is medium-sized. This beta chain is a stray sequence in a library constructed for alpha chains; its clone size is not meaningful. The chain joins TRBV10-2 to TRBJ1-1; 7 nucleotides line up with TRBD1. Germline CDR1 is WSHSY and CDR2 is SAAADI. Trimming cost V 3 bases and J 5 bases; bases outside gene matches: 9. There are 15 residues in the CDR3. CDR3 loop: CASSDWGQKGTEAFF. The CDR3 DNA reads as TGCGCCAGCAGTGATTGGGGACAGAAGGGGACTGAAGCTTTCTTT.

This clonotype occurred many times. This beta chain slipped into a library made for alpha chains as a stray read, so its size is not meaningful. The CDR3 here is CSARALGGLAGGPSYNEQFF. The CDR3 nucleotides are TGCAGTGCTAGAGCCCTGGGGGGACTAGCGGGGGGTCCTTCCTACAATGAGCAGTTCTTC. J is TRBJ2-1 and V is TRBV20-1, with 15 positions matching TRBD2. This CDR3 contains 20 residues. J was trimmed by 1 base and V by 1 base; bases with no gene match: 11. CDR1 and CDR2 from the germline V gene are DFQATT and SNEGSKA (reference sequence).

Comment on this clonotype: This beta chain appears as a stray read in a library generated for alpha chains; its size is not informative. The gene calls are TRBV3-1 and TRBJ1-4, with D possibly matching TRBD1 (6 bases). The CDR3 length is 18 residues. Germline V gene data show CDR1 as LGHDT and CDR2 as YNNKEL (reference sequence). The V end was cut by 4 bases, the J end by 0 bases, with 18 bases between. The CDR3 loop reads CASSPPGAVAATNEKLFF. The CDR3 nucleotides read TGTGCCAGCAGCCCCCCGGGGGCAGTGGCCGCAACTAATGAAAAACTGTTTTTT.

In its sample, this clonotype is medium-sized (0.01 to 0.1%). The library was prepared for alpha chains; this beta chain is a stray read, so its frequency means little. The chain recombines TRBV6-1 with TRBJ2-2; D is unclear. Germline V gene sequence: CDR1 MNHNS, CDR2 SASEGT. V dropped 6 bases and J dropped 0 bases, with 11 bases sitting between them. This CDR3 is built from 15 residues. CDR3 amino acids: CASRLLSANTGELFF. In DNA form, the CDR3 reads TGTGCCAGCAGATTACTTTCCGCGAACACCGGGGAGCTGTTTTTT.

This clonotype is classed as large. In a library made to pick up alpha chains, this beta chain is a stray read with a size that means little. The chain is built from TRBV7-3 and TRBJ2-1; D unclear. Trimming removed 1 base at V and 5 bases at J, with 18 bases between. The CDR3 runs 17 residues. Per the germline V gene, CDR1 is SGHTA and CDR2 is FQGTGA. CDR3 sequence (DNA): TGTGCCAGCAGCTTAAGGGAAGTAGCCTTTGGGAACAATGAGCAGTTCTTC. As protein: CASSLREVAFGNNEQFF.

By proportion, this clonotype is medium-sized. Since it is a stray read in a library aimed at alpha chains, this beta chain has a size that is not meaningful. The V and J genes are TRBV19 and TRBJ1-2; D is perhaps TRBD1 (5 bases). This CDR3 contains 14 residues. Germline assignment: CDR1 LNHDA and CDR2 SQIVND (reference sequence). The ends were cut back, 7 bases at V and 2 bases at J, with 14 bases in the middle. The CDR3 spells CASTNRGRNYGYTF. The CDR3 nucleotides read TGTGCCAGTACTAACCGGGGCAGGAACTATGGCTACACCTTC.

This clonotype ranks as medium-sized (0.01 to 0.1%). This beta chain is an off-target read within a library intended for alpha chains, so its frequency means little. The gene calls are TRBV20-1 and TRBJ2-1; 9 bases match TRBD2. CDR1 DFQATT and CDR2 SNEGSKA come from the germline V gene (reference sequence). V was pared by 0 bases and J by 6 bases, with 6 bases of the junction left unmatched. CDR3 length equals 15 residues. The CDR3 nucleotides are TGCAGTGCTAGAGATCTGTCTAGCGGGGTCAATGAGCAGTTCTTC. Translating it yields CSARDLSSGVNEQFF.

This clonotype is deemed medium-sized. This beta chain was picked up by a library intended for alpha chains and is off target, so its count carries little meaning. The chain's CDR3 is CASSLRTLGPYNEQFF. CDR3 DNA: TGTGCCAGCAGTTTAAGAACTCTCGGGCCATACAATGAGCAGTTCTTC. This chain uses TRBV12-3 or TRBV12-4 with TRBJ2-1; D is uncertain. The CDR3 totals 16 residues. Between the trimmed V and J ends, which lost 2 bases and 4 bases, there was a span of 15 bases.

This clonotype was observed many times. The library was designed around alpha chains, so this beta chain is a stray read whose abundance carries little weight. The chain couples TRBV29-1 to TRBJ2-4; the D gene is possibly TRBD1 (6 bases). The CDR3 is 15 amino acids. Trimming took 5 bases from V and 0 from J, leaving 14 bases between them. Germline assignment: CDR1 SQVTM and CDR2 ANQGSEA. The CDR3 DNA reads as TGCAGCGTTACAACAGGGAGAGCAGCCAAAAACATTCAGTACTTC. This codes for CSVTTGRAAKNIQYF.

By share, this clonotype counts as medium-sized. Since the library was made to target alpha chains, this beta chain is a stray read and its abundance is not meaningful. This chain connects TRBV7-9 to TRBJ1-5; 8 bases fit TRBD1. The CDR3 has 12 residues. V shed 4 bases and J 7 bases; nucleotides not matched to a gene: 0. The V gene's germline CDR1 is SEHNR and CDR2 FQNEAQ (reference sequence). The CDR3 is CASSSGGQPQHF. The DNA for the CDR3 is TGTGCCAGCAGCTCAGGGGGCCAGCCCCAGCATTTT.

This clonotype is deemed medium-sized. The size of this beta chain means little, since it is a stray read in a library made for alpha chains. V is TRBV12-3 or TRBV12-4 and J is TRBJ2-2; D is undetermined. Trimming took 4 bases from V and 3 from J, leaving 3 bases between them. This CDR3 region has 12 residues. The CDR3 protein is CASSWDTGELFF. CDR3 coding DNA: TGTGCCAGCAGTTGGGACACCGGGGAGCTGTTTTTT.